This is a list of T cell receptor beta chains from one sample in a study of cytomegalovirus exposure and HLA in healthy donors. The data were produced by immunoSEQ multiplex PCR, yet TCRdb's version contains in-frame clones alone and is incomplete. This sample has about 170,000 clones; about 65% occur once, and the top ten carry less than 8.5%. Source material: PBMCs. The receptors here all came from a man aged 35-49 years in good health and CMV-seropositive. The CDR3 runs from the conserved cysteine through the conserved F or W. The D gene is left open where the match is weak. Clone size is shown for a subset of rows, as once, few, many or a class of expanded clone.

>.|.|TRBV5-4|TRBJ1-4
TGTGCCAGCAGCGGGGGACTTGCGGAAAAACTGTTTTTT
CASSGGLAEKLFF
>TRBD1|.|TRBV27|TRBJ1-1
TGTGCCAGCAGGGCAGGGGGCCGGAGCACTGAAGCTTTCTTT
CASRAGGRSTEAFF
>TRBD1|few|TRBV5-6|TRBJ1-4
TGTGCCAGCAGCTTTTTCGGGACAGGGACCGAAAAACTGTTTTTT
CASSFFGTGTEKLFF
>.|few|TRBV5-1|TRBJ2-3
TGCGCCAGCAGCTTGGGAGACAGGAGTGCGAGCACAGATACGCAGTATTTT
CASSLGDRSASTDTQYF
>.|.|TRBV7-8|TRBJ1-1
TGTGCCAGCAGCCGGTCAAGGCGGGAAGACACTGAAGCTTTCTTT
CASSRSRREDTEAFF
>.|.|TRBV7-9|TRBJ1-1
TGTGCCAGCAGCTTAGGTTCAAACACTGAAGCTTTCTTT
CASSLGSNTEAFF
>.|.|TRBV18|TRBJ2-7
TGTGCCAGCTCACCACCGTCCAGGATCTACGAGCAGTACTTC
CASSPPSRIYEQYF
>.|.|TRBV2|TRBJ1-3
TGTGCCAGCAGTGAACTGAGCTCTGGAAACACCATATATTTT
CASSELSSGNTIYF
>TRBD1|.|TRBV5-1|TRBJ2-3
TGCGCCAGCAGCCTGGGACAGAGCACAGATACGCAGTATTTT
CASSLGQSTDTQYF
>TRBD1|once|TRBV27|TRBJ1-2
TGTGCCAGCAGTTTAGGGACAGGCTATGGCTACACCTTC
CASSLGTGYGYTF
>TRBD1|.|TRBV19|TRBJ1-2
TGTGCCAGCCACCGGGACAGGGGGCTTGTAAAAGGCTACACCTTC
CASHRDRGLVKGYTF
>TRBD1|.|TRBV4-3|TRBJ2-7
TGCGCCAGCAGCCAAGTAGGGGGACAGGGCTCCGAGCAGTACTTC
CASSQVGGQGSEQYF
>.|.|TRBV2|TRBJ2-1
TGTGCCAGCAGGTCAAATGAGCAGTTCTTC
CASRSNEQFF
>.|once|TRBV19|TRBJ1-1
TGTGCCAGTAGTCCCCAGGGGCCCACTGAAGCTTTCTTT
CASSPQGPTEAFF
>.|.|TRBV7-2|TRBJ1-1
TGTGCCAGCAGCTATCTCGAGCGCGGGGCTGAAGCTTTCTTT
CASSYLERGAEAFF
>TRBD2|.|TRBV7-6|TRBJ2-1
TGTGCCAGCAGCCCCAGGGGACTAGCGGGGGAAAACAATGAGCAGTTCTTC
CASSPRGLAGENNEQFF
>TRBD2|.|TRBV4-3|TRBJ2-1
TGCGCCAGCAGCCAAGGTAGGACTAGCGGGGTATTCAATGAGCAGTTCTTC
CASSQGRTSGVFNEQFF
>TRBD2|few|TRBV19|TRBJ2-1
TGTGCCAGTAGACAAGGACTAGCGGGGGGGCGGAGTGAGCAGTTCTTC
CASRQGLAGGRSEQFF
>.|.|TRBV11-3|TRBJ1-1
TGTGCCAGCAGCACAGGAGTGGGGACTGAAGCTTTCTTT
CASSTGVGTEAFF
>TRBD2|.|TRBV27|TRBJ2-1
TGTGCCAGCAGTGCGTCCGGGACTAGGAGCTACAATGAGCAGTTCTTC
CASSASGTRSYNEQFF
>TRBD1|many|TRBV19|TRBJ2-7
TGTGCCAGTAGTACCGGGACAGGGGGATCCTACGAGCAGTACTTC
CASSTGTGGSYEQYF
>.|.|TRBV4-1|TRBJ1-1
TGCGCCAGCAGCCAAGACAGAAAAGCTTTCTTT
CASSQDRKAFF
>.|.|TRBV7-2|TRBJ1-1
TGTGCCAGCAGCCCGACCCCGGGTTCTTACACTGAAGCTTTCTTT
CASSPTPGSYTEAFF
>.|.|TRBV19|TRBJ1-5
TGTGCCAGTAGCGGGTGGCGCCAGCCCCAGCATTTT
CASSGWRQPQHF
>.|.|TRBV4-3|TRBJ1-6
TGCGCCAGCAGCCAAGGGGCACCCCTCACTTCACCCCTCCACTTT
CASSQGAPLTSPLHF
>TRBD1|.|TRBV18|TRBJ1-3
TGTGCCAGCTCTCCCCAACAGGGGCTCGGAAACACCATATATTTT
CASSPQQGLGNTIYF
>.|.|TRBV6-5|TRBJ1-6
TGTGCCAGCAGTTACAGTCAGAGGCTTGGTAATTCACCCCTCCACTTT
CASSYSQRLGNSPLHF
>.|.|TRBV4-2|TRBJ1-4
TGTGCCAGCAGCCAAGATCTCCCTAAGGGGGAAAAACTGTTTTTT
CASSQDLPKGEKLFF
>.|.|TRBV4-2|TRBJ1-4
TGTGCCAGCAGCCAAGATCCCTCCCTTTATAATGAAAAACTGTTTTTT
CASSQDPSLYNEKLFF
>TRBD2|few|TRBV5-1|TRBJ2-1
TGCGCCAGCAGCTCGACTAGCGGGGGTTACAATGAGCAGTTCTTC
CASSSTSGGYNEQFF
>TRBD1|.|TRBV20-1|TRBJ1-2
TGCAGCGGGCGACAGGGGGTTGGCTACACCTTC
CSGRQGVGYTF
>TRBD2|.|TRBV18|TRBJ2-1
TGTGCCAGCTCACCGGCGGGGGGCAGCTCCTACAATGAGCAGTTCTTC
CASSPAGGSSYNEQFF
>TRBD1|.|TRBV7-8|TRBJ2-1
TGTGCCAGCAGCCGCCGGGACAGGGACTACAATGAGCAGTTCTTC
CASSRRDRDYNEQFF
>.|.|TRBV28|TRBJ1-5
TGTGCCAGCAGTCGAGAGCAGGTCCATCAGCCCCAGCATTTT
CASSREQVHQPQHF
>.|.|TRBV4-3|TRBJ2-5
TGCGCCAGCAGCCAAATCCCGGGGGAGACCCAGTACTTC
CASSQIPGETQYF
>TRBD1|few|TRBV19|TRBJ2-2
TGTGCCAGTAGTCTCGGGACAGCGAACACCGGGGAGCTGTTTTTT
CASSLGTANTGELFF
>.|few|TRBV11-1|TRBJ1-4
TGTGCCAGCAGCTTTCGTGATGAAAAACTGTTTTTT
CASSFRDEKLFF
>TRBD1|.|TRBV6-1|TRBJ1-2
TGTGCCAGCAGTGGTCGGACAGGGGCTCGTGGCTACACCTTC
CASSGRTGARGYTF
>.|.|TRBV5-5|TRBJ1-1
TGTGCCAGCAGCTTGGCCAGAATGAACACTGAAGCTTTCTTT
CASSLARMNTEAFF
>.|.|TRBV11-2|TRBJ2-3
TGTGCCAGCAGCTTAGACAGGGAACATACGCAGTATTTT
CASSLDREHTQYF
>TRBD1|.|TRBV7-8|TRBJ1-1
TGTGCCAGCAGCACCCAGTCTCGTACAGGGGTGAACACTGAAGCTTTCTTT
CASSTQSRTGVNTEAFF
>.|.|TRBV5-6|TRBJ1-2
TGTGCCAGCAGCTTGGTGGGGGGTAGCTATGGCTACACCTTC
CASSLVGGSYGYTF
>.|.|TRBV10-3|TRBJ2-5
TGTGCCATCAGTGAGTACCCAGGACAGCAAGAGACCCAGTACTTC
CAISEYPGQQETQYF
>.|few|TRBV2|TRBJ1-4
TGTGCCAGCAGTTACAGGTTTGCAACTAATGAAAAACTGTTTTTT
CASSYRFATNEKLFF
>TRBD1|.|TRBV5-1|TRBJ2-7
TGCGCCAGCACCCCGACCACGGGACAGGGCAACTACGAGCAGTACTTC
CASTPTTGQGNYEQYF
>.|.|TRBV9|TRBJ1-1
TGTGCCAGCAGCGCAGGGACACCGATCACTGAAGCTTTCTTT
CASSAGTPITEAFF
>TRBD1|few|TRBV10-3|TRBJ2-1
TGTGCCATCAGTCGACAGGGGTACAATGAGCAGTTCTTC
CAISRQGYNEQFF
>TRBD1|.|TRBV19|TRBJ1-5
TGTGCCAGTAGTATCCGACAGGGGAATCAGCCCCAGCATTTT
CASSIRQGNQPQHF
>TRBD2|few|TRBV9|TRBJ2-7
TGTGCCAGCAGCGACGGGACTAGCGGCTCCTACGAGCAGTACTTC
CASSDGTSGSYEQYF
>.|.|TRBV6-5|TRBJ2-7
TGTGCCAGCAGTTATTTCGGGGGGCAGTTCGAGCAGTACTTC
CASSYFGGQFEQYF
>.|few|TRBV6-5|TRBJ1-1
TGTGCCAGCAGTTACCAGAATGAAGCTTTCTTT
CASSYQNEAFF
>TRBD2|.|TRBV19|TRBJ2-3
TGTGCCAGTAGTATAGGGGAGGGAGGCACAGATACGCAGTATTTT
CASSIGEGGTDTQYF
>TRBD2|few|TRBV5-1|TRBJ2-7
TGCGCCAGCAGCTTGGAATTACTAGCGGGAGAGCAGTACTTC
CASSLELLAGEQYF
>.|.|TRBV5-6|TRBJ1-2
TGTGCCAGCAGCTTGTCCAGGGGTTTCACTGGCTACACCTTC
CASSLSRGFTGYTF
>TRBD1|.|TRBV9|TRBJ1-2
TGTGCCAGCAGCGTAACGGGCGAGGCAGGGGGCCATGGCTACACCTTC
CASSVTGEAGGHGYTF